Sequencing of this T cell receptor (beta chain) was carried out in a study of cytomegalovirus exposure and HLA in healthy donors. General study results and limits: The authors excluded some V segments, including TRBV6-2 and TRBV6-3, as indistinguishable. There were several of the most significant clusters that appeared linked to common viral pathogens in a later analysis. In a later analysis, across HLA loci, associated TCR counts were highest for DRB1, lowest for HLA-C. An analysis that was carried out later associated 15,000 to 20,000 TCR beta sequences with HLA alleles at 0.05 false discovery rate.

Only a few counts were recorded for this clone. Its antigen is not identified. The CDR3 length is 15 residues. The V gene lost 8 bases and the J gene lost 1 base, with 14 bases spanning the gap. Germline CDR1 reads MNHEY; CDR2 reads SMNVEV (reference sequence). Both 60 Vbeta primers and 13 Jbeta primers went into the PCR. Only in-frame clones appear in the TCRdb table, and some are missing; sequencing was by immunoSEQ multiplex PCR. The sample has nearly 200,000 clones; around 79% are singletons. The specimen was PBMCs. The TCR sequence derives from a male donor in good health and CMV-seropositive. This sequence joins TRBV27 and TRBJ1-4, with D tentatively TRBD1 (5 bases). The CDR3 DNA sequence: TGTGCCAGCCAATCTTGGGGCGGAACTAATGAAAAACTGTTTTTT. It is translated as CASQSWGGTNEKLFF.